This T cell receptor (beta chain) was obtained from a study of shared clonotypes between healthy human individuals. Points on this clone: Its specificity is not known.

Naive CD4+ cells were CD45RA-selected; the remaining cells were memory. Whole-study findings and limits: An anticipated effect of sequencing depth on clonotype sharing among donors was recognized. Sharing across four donors was highest in naive CD4 (roughly 5%) and lowest in memory CD8 (approximately 0.4%).

Original data processing: For the immunoSEQ data, sequences were junction-only without quality scores, so filtering differed. Libraries were prepared by immunoSEQ multiplex PCR; TCRdb keeps only in-frame clonotypes and omits some of them. V and J calls and clone size are given by that table; D and trimming were obtained from the DNA. Of millions of clones in the sample, 93% were seen once. The sequence was collected from a man younger than 35 in good health. Some clones in this sample may be carry-over from other donors' samples. Sequencing was performed on naive CD4+ T cells from PBMCs. Subset reported: CD45RA+ positively selected.

The CDR3 spells CASRASGQIYGYTF. CDR3 nucleotide sequence: TGTGCCAGCAGAGCTTCGGGACAGATCTATGGCTACACCTTC. The chain recombines TRBV6-5 with TRBJ1-2, with TRBD1 matching over 7 bases. Germline values: CDR1 MNHEY, CDR2 SVGAGI. The junction had 8 bases not matched to a gene; V was cut back by 6 bases and J by 4 bases. This CDR3 has 14 amino acids.